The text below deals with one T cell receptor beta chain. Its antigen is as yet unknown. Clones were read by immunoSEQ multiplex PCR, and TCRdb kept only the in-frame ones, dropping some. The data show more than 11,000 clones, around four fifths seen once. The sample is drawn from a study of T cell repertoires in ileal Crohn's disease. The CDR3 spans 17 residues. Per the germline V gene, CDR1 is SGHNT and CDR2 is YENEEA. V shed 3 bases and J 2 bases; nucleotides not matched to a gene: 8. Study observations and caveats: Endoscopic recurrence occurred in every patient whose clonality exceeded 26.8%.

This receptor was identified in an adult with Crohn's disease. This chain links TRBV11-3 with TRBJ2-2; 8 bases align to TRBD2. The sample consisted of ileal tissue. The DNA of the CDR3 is TGTGCCAGCAGCTTTTCGGCGGCGGGAGGAAACACCGGGGAGCTGTTTTTT. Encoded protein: CASSFSAAGGNTGELFF.